This T cell receptor (beta chain) was captured in a study of cytomegalovirus exposure and HLA in healthy donors. V gave up 10 bases and J gave up 10 bases; unmatched junction bases: 6. The CDR3 is 10 amino acids. The germline gives CDR1 MNHNS, CDR2 SASEGT. A multiplex PCR was run with 60 Vbeta primers and 13 Jbeta primers. Generated by immunoSEQ multiplex PCR, the TCRdb table keeps only in-frame clones and is missing some. The table shows about 180,000 clones, with more than 80% occurring only once. The sequenced sample consisted of PBMCs. The source is a young woman in good health and CMV-seropositive. This sequence joins TRBV6-1 and TRBJ1-1; 7 bases line up with TRBD1. CDR3 sequence (DNA): TGTGCCATCGTCCAGGGGGGAGCTTTCTTT. Translated: CAIVQGGAFF.